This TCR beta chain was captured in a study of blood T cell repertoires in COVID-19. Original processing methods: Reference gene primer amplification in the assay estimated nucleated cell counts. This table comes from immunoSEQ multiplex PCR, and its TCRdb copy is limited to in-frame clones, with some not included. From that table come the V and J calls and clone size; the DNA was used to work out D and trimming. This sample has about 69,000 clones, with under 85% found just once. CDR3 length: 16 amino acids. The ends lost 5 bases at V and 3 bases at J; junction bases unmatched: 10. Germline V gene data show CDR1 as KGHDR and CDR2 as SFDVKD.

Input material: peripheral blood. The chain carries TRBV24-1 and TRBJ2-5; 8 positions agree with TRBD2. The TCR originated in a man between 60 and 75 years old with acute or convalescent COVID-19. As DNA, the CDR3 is TGTGCCACCAGTGCCCTCGGGTTAGCGGGAAAAGAGACCCAGTACTTC. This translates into CATSALGLAGKETQYF.